Described below is a single TCR beta chain sequence and its context. The sample is drawn from a study of blood T cell repertoires in COVID-19. Study summary: Collection of acute and convalescent COVID-19 samples took place in the United States, Italy and Spain. PBMCs, B-cell-depleted T cells, or T cells provided the cDNA or gDNA that made up the material.

Original handling: Nucleated cell number was recorded as an estimate derived from reference gene primer amplification. Profiling relied on immunoSEQ multiplex PCR, and the TCRdb table lists in-frame clones only, not all of them. The DNA was the basis for D and trimming; V, J and clone size are from that table. Among fewer than 500,000 clones listed, approximately 87% were seen once. V shed 1 base, J shed 9 bases, and the junction held 9 bases outside the gene matches. This CDR3 is built from 16 residues. Germline CDR1 is SGHAT and CDR2 is FQNNGV. The sequencing input was PBMCs or T cells enriched from blood (not recorded which). The J gene is TRBJ2-1, the V gene TRBV11-2, with 10 nucleotides matching TRBD2. The TCR sequence derives from a woman aged 25-40 years with acute COVID-19. The CDR3 loop is CASSLGAGGPGSEQFF. In DNA form, the CDR3 reads TGTGCCAGCAGCTTAGGAGCGGGGGGGCCGGGGAGTGAGCAGTTCTTC.